The T cell receptor beta chain described here comes from a study of blood T cells in healthy people across ages. The J segment lost 11 bases and the V segment lost 6 bases, leaving 13 bases of the junction unmatched. CDR3 length equals 14 residues. Peripheral blood from each donor was collected in a volume of 8 to 10 milliliters. The second PCR ran roughly 7 to 12 cycles with a sample-barcoded 5' primer and J-beta primers. Each cDNA molecule was tagged by a template-switch adaptor with 12 random nucleotides. From the 5' RACE reads, TCRdb called clonotypes with MiXCR, one entry per CDR3 protein. The sample lists approximately 1.5 million distinct CDR3 sequences; 42% were seen once. This clonotype was observed a handful of times.

Material for sequencing was blood. The chain couples TRBV12-3 or TRBV12-4 to TRBJ2-5, with 9 bases fitting TRBD1. The TCR was taken from a woman aged 18-29 years in good health. In nucleotides, the CDR3 is TGTGCCAGCAGGTTGACAGGGGGGAATTTTAAACAGTACTTC. It yields the protein CASRLTGGNFKQYF.